A single sample gave rise to the 28 T cell receptor beta chains below, sequenced in a study of shared clonotypes between healthy human individuals. Naive CD8 isolation took CD45RO-negative cells positively selected for CCR7 and excluded terminally differentiated effector memory CD45RA+ cells. The repertoire was sequenced with immunoSEQ multiplex PCR; TCRdb's copy has only in-frame clones and lacks some. The data show roughly 2,000,000 clones, with around 93% seen just once and approximately 1.6% held by the top ten. Sequenced sample: naive CD8+ T cells from PBMCs. The receptors were gathered from a man aged 18 to 29 in good health. Some clones in this sample may be carry-over from other donors' samples.

The V and J genes are TRBV28 and TRBJ1-2, with D unresolved. Trimming stripped 1 base from V and 4 bases from J, with 7 bases between. The germline V gene encodes CDR1 MDHEN and CDR2 SYDVKM. CDR3 length: 13 residues. CDR3 region: CASSLFPGYGYTF. The CDR3 DNA follows: TGTGCCAGCAGTTTATTCCCCGGCTATGGCTACACCTTC.

The chain recombines TRBV6-5 with TRBJ2-3, with TRBD2 matching 7 bases. Germline V lookup: CDR1 MNHEY, CDR2 SVGAGI. This CDR3 region has 16 residues. J gave up 1 base and V 1 base, and 5 bases lay outside the gene matches. CDR3 protein: CASSYLAGDGTDTQYF. The CDR3 DNA is TGTGCCAGCAGTTACTTGGCGGGAGATGGCACAGATACGCAGTATTTT.

This chain connects TRBV6-5 to TRBJ2-5; D might be TRBD1 (5 bases). The CDR3 consists of 14 residues. Germline assignment: CDR1 MNHEY and CDR2 SVGAGI. V was clipped by 4 bases and J by 2 bases, with 11 bases between them. DNA for the CDR3: TGTGCCAGCAGTTCGCGACAGAAGCAAGAGACCCAGTACTTC. This sequence encodes CASSSRQKQETQYF.

V and J are TRBV14 and TRBJ1-5; no firm D call. Germline loops: CDR1 SGHDN, CDR2 FVKESK. V gave up 2 bases and J gave up 4 bases, with 12 bases separating them. The CDR3 sequence is 15 residues long. The CDR3 DNA follows: TGTGCCAGCAGCCAAACCCAGTTTGAAAATCAGCCCCAGCATTTT. This sequence encodes CASSQTQFENQPQHF.

The V gene is TRBV27, the J gene TRBJ1-1, with TRBD1 as a possible D gene (5 bases). The CDR3 covers 14 residues. The V and J ends lost 2 bases and 2 bases respectively, with 9 bases between them. The germline gives CDR1 MNHEY, CDR2 SMNVEV (reference sequence). CDR3 protein: CASSLDGANTEAFF. CDR3 nucleotides: TGTGCCAGCAGTTTAGACGGGGCCAACACTGAAGCTTTCTTT.

CDR3 loop: CASSGGTHRYEQYF. The DNA for the CDR3 is TGTGCCAGCAGTGGCGGGACACATCGATACGAGCAGTACTTC. The chain combines TRBV25-1 with TRBJ2-7; either TRBD1 or TRBD2 may fit D (6 bases each). The CDR3 length is 14 residues. CDR1 and CDR2 (germline): MGHDK, SYGVNS. The V gene lost 4 bases and the J gene lost 4 bases, with 14 bases spanning the gap.

The rearrangement links TRBV15 to TRBJ2-3; no clear D. In germline, CDR1 is LNHNV, CDR2 YYDKDF (reference sequence). The CDR3 is 15 residues long. V was trimmed by 0 bases and J by 8 bases, leaving 15 bases between them. CDR3 nucleotide sequence: TGTGCCACCAGCAGAGAAGGATCGCCACGGATTACGCAGTATTTT. It codes for CATSREGSPRITQYF.

J is TRBJ2-2 and V is TRBV4-2, with 9 bases aligning to TRBD1. With V trimmed by 0 bases and J by 3 bases, 5 bases remained unmatched. CDR1 is LGHNA and CDR2 is YNFKEQ in the germline V gene. This CDR3 comprises 17 residues. CDR3 amino acids: CASSQDLGTGYTGELFF. DNA for the CDR3: TGTGCCAGCAGCCAAGACCTCGGGACAGGGTACACCGGGGAGCTGTTTTTT.

The chain carries TRBV7-3 and TRBJ2-1; D is ambiguous. V gave up 0 bases and J gave up 7 bases, with 13 bases separating them. The CDR3 runs to 15 residues. Germline V gives CDR1 SGHTA, CDR2 FQGTGA. CDR3 sequence (DNA): TGTGCCAGCAGCTTAACTTGGGTCCCCCTGAATGAGCAGTTCTTC. It codes for CASSLTWVPLNEQFF.

The chain carries TRBV7-3 and TRBJ2-7, with D tentatively TRBD1 or TRBD2 (7 bases each). The CDR3 contains 14 residues. Germline-derived CDR1 and CDR2 are SGHTA and FQGTGA. V gave up 5 bases and J gave up 3 bases, with 14 bases separating them. The CDR3 reads CASSPGGENYEQYF. DNA of the CDR3: TGTGCCAGCAGCCCAGGGGGGGAGAACTACGAGCAGTACTTC.

This clone occurred a few times. The chain carries TRBV11-2 and TRBJ1-5; D is unclear. Trimming removed 5 bases at V and 2 bases at J, with 4 bases between. Germline-derived CDR1 and CDR2 are SGHAT and FQNNGV. The CDR3 length is 12 residues. In DNA form, the CDR3 reads TGTGCCAGCAGCCCGGGCAATCAGCCCCAGCATTTT. It codes for CASSPGNQPQHF.

A remark on this clone: The same CDR3 arises from other DNA sequences in this sample as well. The genes are TRBV28 and TRBJ2-7; a weak D match, TRBD1 (5 bases). This CDR3 has 13 residues. The V end lost 3 bases, the J end lost 1 base, and 7 bases lay between the germline ends. The germline V gene has CDR1 MDHEN and CDR2 SYDVKM. DNA for the CDR3: TGTGCCAGCAGTTTGACAGATTCCTACGAGCAGTACTTC. Its translation is CASSLTDSYEQYF. Variable domain in full (rest from reference TRBV28 and TRBJ2-7): DVKVTQSSRYLVKRTGEKVFLECVQDMDHENMFWYRQDPGLGLRLIYFSYDVKMKEKGDIPEGYSVSREKKERFSLILESASTNQTSMYLCASSLTDSYEQYFGPGTRLTVT.

This rearrangement joins TRBV7-2 to TRBJ1-6; the D gene is possibly TRBD1 (5 bases). CDR1 is SGHTA and CDR2 is FQGNSA in the germline V gene. V was pared by 4 bases and J by 7 bases, with 11 bases between. The CDR3 extends over 14 amino acids. The CDR3 DNA is TGTGCCAGCAGCTCTGACAGTAACAATTCACCCCTCCACTTT. It translates to CASSSDSNNSPLHF.

The V gene is TRBV2, the J gene TRBJ2-7, with unresolved D. Germline V lookup: CDR1 SNHLY, CDR2 FYNNEI. Trimming cost V 4 bases and J 1 base, with 11 bases left between them. The CDR3 consists of 14 residues. CDR3 nucleotides: TGTGCCAGCAGTGGCACAAACCTATCCTACGAGCAGTACTTC. It yields the protein CASSGTNLSYEQYF.

The chain uses TRBV4-2 and TRBJ1-2, with a possible D match to TRBD1 (5 bases). The V and J ends lost 1 base and 6 bases respectively, with 21 bases between them. The CDR3 runs 17 residues. Germline CDR1 LGHNA, CDR2 YNFKEQ. The CDR3 sequence: CASSQVQGDRALDGYTF. The CDR3 nucleotides read TGTGCCAGCAGCCAAGTTCAGGGAGACAGAGCCTTGGATGGCTACACCTTC.

The chain couples TRBV10-1 to TRBJ2-2; D gene uncertain. Trimming removed 0 bases from V and 3 bases from J, with 8 bases in between. Germline loops: CDR1 WNHNN, CDR2 SYGVQD (reference sequence). This CDR3 contains 15 residues. DNA for the CDR3: TGCGCCAGCAGTGAGTCGGGATCGGACACCGGGGAGCTGTTTTTT. Its protein product is CASSESGSDTGELFF.

This clone was counted once. The chain couples TRBV11-2 to TRBJ2-7; TRBD2 might be the D (6 bases). V lost 1 base and J lost 2, with 12 bases in between. CDR1 and CDR2 from the germline V gene are SGHAT and FQNNGV. The CDR3 sequence is 15 residues long. The DNA for the CDR3 is TGTGCCAGCAGCTTAGTTGGGGCGGGACCCTACGAGCAGTACTTC. This translates into CASSLVGAGPYEQYF.

The rearrangement uses TRBV7-8 and TRBJ2-1; perhaps TRBD2 as D (5 bases). V shed 0 bases and J shed 7 bases, with 10 bases lying between them. CDR1 and CDR2 from the germline V gene are SGHVS and FQNEAQ. The CDR3 runs to 14 residues. The CDR3 DNA reads TGTGCCAGCAGCTTAGCGGGAGTGGAGAATGAGCAGTTCTTC. Protein sequence: CASSLAGVENEQFF.

The chain employs TRBV30 and TRBJ2-1; D ambiguous. The ends were cut back, 0 bases at V and 6 bases at J, with 12 bases in the middle. Germline-derived CDR1 and CDR2 are GTSNPN and SVGIG (reference sequence). The CDR3 length is 14 residues. Here the CDR3 DNA reads TGTGCCTGGAGTGTGCTCACCCCGGGCAATGAGCAGTTCTTC. Amino acid sequence: CAWSVLTPGNEQFF.

On this clone: The same CDR3 arises from other DNA sequences in this sample as well. This chain joins TRBV19 and TRBJ1-1; no firm D call. CDR3 length equals 14 residues. V shed 1 base and J shed 2 bases, with 8 bases lying between them. CDR1 and CDR2 from the germline V gene are LNHDA and SQIVND (reference sequence). This CDR3 is CASSIGGLNTEAFF. DNA of the CDR3: TGTGCCAGTAGTATAGGAGGCCTTAACACTGAAGCTTTCTTT.

The gene calls are TRBV6-6 and TRBJ1-1; unclear D gene. The ends were cut back, 6 bases at V and 4 bases at J, with 15 bases in the middle. The CDR3 covers 14 residues. CDR1 is MNHNY and CDR2 is SVGAGI in the germline V gene (reference sequence). CDR3 nucleotide sequence: TGTGCCAGCAGCGTCACGTCCGGCTCCACTGAAGCTTTCTTT. This translates into CASSVTSGSTEAFF.

This chain joins TRBV27 and TRBJ2-7; no reliable D call. Trimming took 2 bases from V and 3 from J, leaving 14 bases between them. Germline-derived CDR1 and CDR2 are MNHEY and SMNVEV (reference sequence). The CDR3 has 15 amino acids. CDR3 coding DNA: TGTGCCAGCAGTTTAATTCCCGTCCAGCTCTACGAGCAGTACTTC. Translation gives CASSLIPVQLYEQYF.

The V and J genes are TRBV27 and TRBJ2-2, with 7 bases identical to TRBD1. The germline CDR1 and CDR2 sequences are MNHEY and SMNVEV (reference sequence). V lost 6 bases to trimming and J lost 0 bases; unmatched junction nucleotides: 4. The CDR3 is 15 amino acids. The CDR3 bases are TGTGCCAGCAGCCCAGGGACAGCGAACACCGGGGAGCTGTTTTTT. Translation: CASSPGTANTGELFF.

V usage is TRBV6-6 and J usage is TRBJ2-7; D not certain. This CDR3 has 16 residues. Germline V gene sequence: CDR1 MNHNY, CDR2 SVGAGI (reference sequence). The V end was cut by 1 base, the J end by 5 bases, with 18 bases between. For the CDR3, the DNA is TGTGCCAGCAGTTACTTAGACCGGCTCTTAGCCGACGAGCAGTACTTC. This translates into CASSYLDRLLADEQYF.

The CDR3 protein is CASSPGTLGGNQPQHF. CDR3 nucleotide sequence: TGTGCCAGCAGCCCCGGGACACTCGGAGGGAATCAGCCCCAGCATTTT. The J gene is TRBJ1-5, the V gene TRBV7-8; possible D gene TRBD1, 6 bases. From germline, CDR1 is SGHVS and CDR2 FQNEAQ. V lost 5 bases to trimming and J lost 4 bases, with 18 bases between them. The CDR3 length is 16 residues.

This clone showed up just a few times. The chain links TRBV9 to TRBJ2-7; the match to TRBD2 covers 7 bases. The germline V gene has CDR1 SGDLS and CDR2 YYNGEE. Trimming at V came to 3 bases and at J to 0 bases, leaving 3 bases not matched to a gene. The CDR3 has 14 residues. For the CDR3, the DNA is TGTGCCAGCAGCGATACTAGCGCCTCCTACGAGCAGTACTTC. Amino acids: CASSDTSASYEQYF.

This chain joins TRBV5-1 and TRBJ1-2; a weak D match, TRBD1 (5 bases). This CDR3 comprises 12 residues. V was trimmed by 4 bases and J by 7 bases, leaving 11 bases between them. The germline V gene has CDR1 SGHRS and CDR2 YFSETQ. The CDR3 spells CASSGGESGYTF. The DNA of the CDR3 is TGCGCCAGCAGCGGGGGGGAGAGTGGCTACACCTTC.

This clone was counted once. This chain connects TRBV7-8 to TRBJ2-7; D possibly corresponds to TRBD1 (5 bases). V was shortened by 5 bases and J by 4 bases, with 12 bases between the two germline ends. CDR1 is SGHVS, CDR2 FQNEAQ, per germline. The CDR3 runs to 13 residues. The CDR3, as DNA: TGTGCCAGCAGCCCAGGGCCCGCATACGAGCAGTACTTC. Its protein is CASSPGPAYEQYF.